This T cell receptor (beta chain) was sequenced for a study of T-cell reconstitution after alpha-beta-depleted transplantation in children (dated by TCRdb to about 2016). Regarding the study in general: Using TCR repertoire profiling, the study followed T-cell immune reconstitution in a quantitative way in children after TCRalphabeta/CD19-depleted allogeneic hematopoietic cell transplantation. Overall results and qualifications from the work: The apparently early recovery of alphabetaT-cell counts about two months after transplant reportedly depended on only several hundred rapidly expanded clones that came from non-depleted graft cells. In some patients, the high TCRbeta diversity seen at day 60 was put down to recipient T cells and intrathymic progenitors that had survived conditioning. The frequencies of hyperexpanded clones fell over the following months, and after one year, T-cell counts and TCRbeta diversity were mostly attributed to newly produced T cells.

This clonotype was counted ten times or more. Its antigen is unknown. Per-base qualities were not stored, and no clone one base away is much larger. The germline V gene gives CDR1 as SGHRS and CDR2 as YFSETQ. Trimming removed 0 bases from V and 4 bases from J, leaving 13 bases between the germline ends. Its CDR3 holds 16 amino acids, cysteine through phenylalanine. Only the CDR3 portion is preserved as DNA: 48 bases, with reading frame beginning at the first base. Libraries were made using PCR. TCRdb names Illumina HiSeq 2500 as the instrument used. TCR library preparation used molecular barcoding, with unique molecular identifiers applied to normalize quantification of the TCRbeta repertoire. TCRdb itself trimmed the public reads at Q25 with fastp, ran MiXCR and retained productive beta chains. Every distinct CDR3 protein forms one entry, paired with its most common genes and DNA. The sample includes 440,000 or so distinct CDR3 sequences, with 43% observed a single time. Of the sample, 25% to 30% is held by the ten largest clones.

What this sample's treatment or condition label stands for: allogeneic hematopoietic cell transplantation with graft depleted of TCRalphabeta T cells and CD19 B cells. The transplant recipients were children given TCRalphabeta/CD19-depleted allogeneic hematopoietic cell grafts. The origin of this receptor is a girl between 2 and 10 years old with aplastic anemia, due to receive a stem cell transplant. This chain joins TRBV5-1 to TRBJ2-2; matching of 6 bases hints at TRBD2 as the D gene. The sample consisted of PBMCs, taken before TCRalphabeta/CD19-depleted stem cell transplant. The CDR3: CASSLAGTLGTGELFF. The DNA is as follows: TGCGCCAGCAGCTTGGCGGGGACTCTAGGCACCGGGGAGCTGTTTTTT.